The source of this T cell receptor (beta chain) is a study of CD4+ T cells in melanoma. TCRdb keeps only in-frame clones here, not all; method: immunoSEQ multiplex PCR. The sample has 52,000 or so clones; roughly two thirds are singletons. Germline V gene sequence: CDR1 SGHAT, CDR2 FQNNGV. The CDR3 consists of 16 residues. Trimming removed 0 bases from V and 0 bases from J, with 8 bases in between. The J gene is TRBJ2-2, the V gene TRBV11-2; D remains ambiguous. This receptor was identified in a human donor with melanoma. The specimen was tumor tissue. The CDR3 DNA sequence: TGTGCCAGCAGCTTAGACCCAAGTCCGAACACCGGGGAGCTGTTTTTT. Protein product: CASSLDPSPNTGELFF. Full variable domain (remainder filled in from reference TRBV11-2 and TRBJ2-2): EAGVAQSPRYKIIEKRQSVAFWCNPISGHATLYWYQQILGQGPKLLIQFQNNGVVDDSQLPKDRFSAERLKGVDSTLKIQPAKLEDSAVYLCASSLDPSPNTGELFFGEGSRLTVL.